This T cell receptor (beta chain) derives from a study of human T cells and chemical hapten exposure (dated by TCRdb to the early 2020s). Turning to the overall study: Libraries were pooled for sequencing, and variation in per-sample TCR yields was attributed mainly to small differences in library volumes within the pool. In alopecia patients, the study followed how the peripheral blood TCR repertoire changed in vivo over primary and secondary sensitization to diphenylcyclopropenone (DPC), a hapten. Both TCR alpha and TCR beta chains were sequenced from each blood RNA sample. General study outcomes and caveats: DPC sensitization did not change how many TCRs were above 1 in 1000 frequency, and no evidence was found of alterations in global repertoire structure. Repeated subsampling changed both the strength of the expansion versus patch-test correlation and the threshold at which that correlation became significant.

This clonotype has ten or more counts. Its antigen specificity is not known. Base qualities are missing; no much larger clone stands one base away. The time point label here, explained by the study, means: healthy volunteer bleed at 2 weeks. Unfractionated whole blood was collected in Tempus Blood RNA tubes, and total RNA was extracted from that blood. Four or five healthy volunteers were used as TCR sequencing controls and were bled at day 0, 2 weeks and 6 weeks. The junction carries 26 bases between V and J, which are trimmed by 5 bases and 0 bases respectively. From the germline V gene (reference sequence), CDR1 is DFQATT and CDR2 is SNEGSKA. Spanning cysteine to phenylalanine, the CDR3 consists of 20 amino acids. Here the CDR3 DNA is all that survives: 60 bases in frame from base 1. Receptors were amplified or captured by RACE. Sequenced on a NextSeq 500. During library preparation, unique molecular identifiers were attached to individual cDNA molecules so that TCRs could be counted quantitatively and reproducibly. Regarding the original processing steps: The median number of TCRs per sample was approximately 96,000, ranging from about 20,000 to 690,600. The Decombinator software suite was used to annotate V, J and CDR3 in the TCR reads. For the PS versus PT1 abundance plots, all samples were subsampled to the same number of TCRs (28,000). TCRs were defined as expanded if absent before sensitization and observed at least eight times at the 2-week time point. TCRdb passed the public sequencing reads through fastp at Q25 and MiXCR, retaining productive beta sequences. Identical CDR3 protein sequences are pooled into one entry, listed with their most common genes and DNA. The V and J calls, along with clone size, are taken from TCRdb and not from the paper's own processing. This sample lists roughly 30,000 distinct CDR3 sequences; around 7.4% were detected once. The ten largest clones take up 9.9% of the sample.

The source is a human donor in good health. Some clones in this sample may be carry-over from other donors' samples. Input material: whole blood. The rearranged chain carries TRBV20-1 and TRBJ2-6; the D gene is perhaps TRBD1, from 5 matching bases. In nucleotides, the sequence is TGCAGTGCTTACGGCGTGTGGATAGACAGCCACGACTCTGGGGCCAACGTCCTGACTTTC. Its amino acids are CSAYGVWIDSHDSGANVLTF.